Below, 32 T cell receptor beta chains from the same sample are listed, as sequenced in a study of T cells in Graves' hyperthyroidism and ophthalmopathy. TCR beta CDR3 sequences were amplified from RNA transcripts. Carried out on the TCR CDR3, a first-round RT-PCR used the HTBI primer set. Each CDR3 protein is one row after TCRdb ran MiXCR on the multiplex PCR reads. The sample carries 390,000 or so distinct CDR3 sequences, about 15% recorded once. The material sequenced was blood. The receptors originated from a man between 18 and 29 years old with Graves' ophthalmopathy.

This clonotype has ten or more counts. The chain links TRBV12-3 or TRBV12-4 to TRBJ2-1; D is possibly TRBD1 (8 bases). The V gene lost 5 bases and the J gene lost 7 bases, with 15 bases spanning the gap. CDR3 length: 14 amino acids. The CDR3 DNA reads as TGTGCCAGCAGTCCACAGGGGGGGTGGAATGAGCAGTTCTTC. Translated, it gives CASSPQGGWNEQFF.

This clonotype has just a few counts. The V gene is TRBV4-1, the J gene TRBJ1-3, with 8 nucleotides matching TRBD1. The CDR3 consists of 15 residues. Looked up from germline, CDR1 is MGHRA and CDR2 is YSYEKL. V shed 0 bases and J 10 bases; nucleotides not matched to a gene: 8. The DNA for the CDR3 is TGCGCCAGCAGCCAAGACGGACAGGGAGTGGCAACCATATATTTT. Its translation is CASSQDGQGVATIYF.

This clonotype showed up many times. The chain links TRBV30 to TRBJ2-5; D is unclear. CDR1 is GTSNPN and CDR2 is SVGIG in the germline V gene (reference sequence). The length of the CDR3 is 12 residues. The V and J ends lost 2 bases and 5 bases respectively, with 9 bases between them. CDR3 amino acids: CAWSFSTETQYF. CDR3 DNA sequence: TGTGCCTGGAGTTTTAGTACTGAGACCCAGTACTTC.

This clonotype was counted a few times. The chain employs TRBV6-1 and TRBJ2-3, with 7 nucleotides matching TRBD1. V was clipped by 7 bases and J by 2 bases; unmatched bases: 3. The CDR3 is made up of 13 amino acids. From germline, CDR1 is MNHNS and CDR2 SASEGT. This CDR3 reads CASTGTDTDTQYF. In DNA, the CDR3 is TGTGCCAGCACCGGGACAGACACAGATACGCAGTATTTT.

The chain joins TRBV24-1 to TRBJ1-3; D ambiguous. The CDR3 extends over 11 amino acids. Germline V gene lookup returns CDR1 KGHDR and CDR2 SFDVKD. V was pared by 7 bases and J by 4 bases, with 4 bases between. The DNA for the CDR3 is TGTGCCACCAGCGGAGGAAACACCATATATTTT. It codes for CATSGGNTIYF.

The gene calls are TRBV10-3 and TRBJ2-7; perhaps TRBD1 as D (5 bases). The CDR3 is 14 residues long. Trimming shortened V by 7 bases and J by 6 bases, and 19 bases separated the two germline ends. In germline, CDR1 is ENHRY, CDR2 SYGVKD. The CDR3 is CAITRAGVDGEQYF. DNA for the CDR3: TGTGCCATCACCAGGGCAGGCGTAGACGGCGAGCAGTACTTC.

Details on this clonotype: Given a much more abundant clone one base away, this may be a read error. The gene calls are TRBV5-1 and TRBJ2-1, with TRBD1 matching 8 bases. J was trimmed by 10 bases and V by 2 bases; bases with no gene match: 11. The germline gives CDR1 SGHRS, CDR2 YFSETQ. The CDR3 covers 15 residues. The CDR3 bases are TGCGCCAGCAGCTTAGGGGAGACAGGGGCCCACGAGCAGTTCTTC. This encodes CASSLGETGAHEQFF.

This chain links TRBV6-2 or TRBV6-3 with TRBJ2-6; D gene ambiguous. The germline V gene has CDR1 MNHEY and CDR2 SVGEGT. Trimming stripped 7 bases from V and 0 bases from J, with 7 bases between. CDR3 size: 14 residues. CDR3 region: CASTAHSGANVLTF. The CDR3 DNA reads as TGTGCCAGCACCGCCCACTCTGGGGCCAACGTCCTGACTTTC.

The rearrangement links TRBV4-1 to TRBJ2-3, with 7 bases lining up with TRBD2. After removal of 4 bases from V and 0 bases from J, the junction contained 4 bases not matched to a gene. Germline V CDR1 and CDR2: MGHRA, YSYEKL. The length of the CDR3 is 15 residues. CDR3 bases: TGCGCCAGCAGCCGGTCTAGCGGTAGCACAGATACGCAGTATTTT. Translation: CASSRSSGSTDTQYF.

This clonotype was counted a few times. The chain combines TRBV5-6 with TRBJ2-5, with 9 bases identical to TRBD1. Germline CDR1 is SGHDT and CDR2 is YYEEEE. CDR3 length: 15 amino acids. J was trimmed by 5 bases and V by 4 bases; bases with no gene match: 9. The chain's CDR3 is CASSHRGHSKETQYF. DNA of the CDR3: TGTGCCAGCAGCCACAGGGGGCATTCGAAGGAGACCCAGTACTTC.

In this sample, this clonotype turned up many times. The V and J genes are TRBV11-2 and TRBJ2-1; TRBD2 might be the D (6 bases). The CDR3 contains 16 residues. CDR1 is SGHAT and CDR2 is FQNNGV in the germline V gene. Trimming left V 4 bases short and J 7 bases short, with 20 bases between. The CDR3 nucleotides are TGTGCCAGCAGCTACCCTTTAACGGGAGAACTTAATGAGCAGTTCTTC. Its protein is CASSYPLTGELNEQFF.

This clonotype was observed many times. The CDR3 DNA is TGCGCCAGCAGCGAAGGAGCTCCAGCGGGGGGCTACGAGCAGTACTTC. It codes for CASSEGAPAGGYEQYF. The V and J genes are TRBV5-1 and TRBJ2-7; 9 nucleotides agree with TRBD2. The V and J ends lost 4 bases and 3 bases, in that order; junction bases with no gene match: 11. Germline-derived CDR1 and CDR2 are SGHRS and YFSETQ. CDR3 length: 16 amino acids.

Concerning this clonotype: With a much larger clone just one base away, this may be a read error. The genes are TRBV10-3 and TRBJ2-5, with TRBD1 matching over 12 bases. Germline CDR1 is ENHRY and CDR2 is SYGVKD. This CDR3 is 14 amino acids long. The CDR3, as DNA: TGTGCCAGCGCCGGGACAGGGGGCCAAGAGACCCAGTGCTTC. As protein: CASAGTGGQETQCF.

This clonotype was recorded at least ten times. This sequence joins TRBV6-1 and TRBJ2-7; TRBD1 agrees at 7 bases. Trimming took 0 bases from V and 2 from J; bases not matched to a gene: 7. Germline V gene data show CDR1 as MNHNS and CDR2 as SASEGT. The CDR3 spans 16 residues. CDR3: CASSEALGQATYEQYF. The CDR3 DNA sequence: TGTGCCAGCAGTGAAGCGCTAGGACAGGCTACCTACGAGCAGTACTTC.

The table lists this clonotype with many counts. The chain recombines TRBV11-3 with TRBJ1-1; TRBD1 matches 9 bases. CDR1 and CDR2 (germline): SGHNT, YENEEA. The CDR3 runs to 15 residues. J gave up 1 base and V 5 bases, and 5 bases lay outside the gene matches. CDR3 coding DNA: TGTGCCAGCAGCGACCCGGGACAGGGGAACACTGAAGCTTTCTTT. It translates to CASSDPGQGNTEAFF.

This clonotype was observed at least ten times. The chain carries TRBV12-3 or TRBV12-4 and TRBJ2-1, with a weak D call TRBD1 (5 bases). The CDR3 loop spans 18 amino acids. Trimming left V 7 bases short and J 0 bases short, with 22 bases between. CDR3 residues: CASIPQGSGRSSYNEQFF. The DNA of the CDR3 is TGTGCCAGCATTCCCCAGGGATCAGGTCGGAGCTCCTACAATGAGCAGTTCTTC.

This clonotype has a count of ten or more. The chain joins TRBV5-8 to TRBJ1-1, with D perhaps matching TRBD1 (6 bases). The V gene's germline CDR1 is SGHTS and CDR2 YDEGEE. This CDR3 has 15 residues. Trimming cost V 0 bases and J 1 base, with 10 bases left between them. CDR3 loop: CASSLVGAENTEAFF. Written as DNA, the CDR3 is TGTGCCAGCAGCTTGGTGGGGGCCGAGAACACTGAAGCTTTCTTT.

In this sample, this clonotype turned up a few times. The rearrangement joins TRBV5-1 to TRBJ2-3; TRBD2 agrees at 12 bases. The CDR3 runs to 16 residues. CDR1 and CDR2 from the germline V gene are SGHRS and YFSETQ. Unmatched junction bases numbered 9, after V lost 5 bases and J lost 5 bases. Here the CDR3 reads CASRKETSGSLDTQYF. In DNA form, the CDR3 reads TGCGCCAGCAGAAAGGAGACTAGCGGGAGTCTAGATACGCAGTATTTT.

This clonotype has a count of ten or more. This chain connects TRBV11-2 to TRBJ2-3, with 9 bases identical to TRBD2. CDR3 length: 14 residues. J lost 6 bases, V lost 3 bases, and 4 bases had no gene match. CDR1 SGHAT and CDR2 FQNNGV come from the germline V gene. The CDR3 DNA reads as TGTGCCAGCAGCTTCGGCGGGGGGGCTGATACGCAGTATTTT. This gives the protein CASSFGGGADTQYF.

The chain has TRBV6-1 and TRBJ1-1, with D uncertain. The V gene's germline CDR1 is MNHNS and CDR2 SASEGT. This CDR3 is 13 amino acids long. V was clipped by 6 bases and J by 1 base, with 9 bases between them. CDR3 sequence: CASSPETNTEAFF. The CDR3 coding sequence is TGTGCCAGCAGCCCCGAGACGAACACTGAAGCTTTCTTT.

This clonotype occurred a few times. This chain joins TRBV9 and TRBJ2-3; 7 bases fit TRBD1. Germline assignment: CDR1 SGDLS and CDR2 YYNGEE. With 4 bases clipped from V and 4 bases from J, the junction kept 27 bases outside the gene matches. The CDR3 is 21 amino acids. Here the CDR3 reads CASSSRPGQNRPPKISDTQYF. The CDR3 DNA sequence: TGTGCCAGCAGCTCACGTCCGGGACAGAACCGTCCACCCAAGATCTCAGATACGCAGTATTTT.

This clonotype showed up many times. The J gene is TRBJ1-2, the V gene TRBV11-2, with 8 bases fitting TRBD1. In germline, CDR1 is SGHAT, CDR2 FQNNGV. The CDR3 has 13 residues. V gave up 5 bases and J gave up 7 bases; unmatched junction bases: 6. The CDR3 nucleotides are TGTGCCAGCAGCCAAGACAGGGGAGCTGGCTACACCTTC. Protein: CASSQDRGAGYTF.

The sample holds many counts of this clonotype. The CDR3 spells CATSLSRGRDTQYF. The CDR3 nucleotides are TGTGCCACCAGTCTAAGTCGGGGGCGGGATACGCAGTATTTT. The rearrangement links TRBV24-1 to TRBJ2-3; TRBD1 or TRBD2 may be the D gene (6 bases each). Trimming stripped 6 bases from V and 6 bases from J, with 15 bases between. This CDR3 comprises 14 residues. Looked up from germline, CDR1 is KGHDR and CDR2 is SFDVKD.

The table lists this clonotype with many counts. The chain uses TRBV7-9 and TRBJ2-1; possibly TRBD2 for D (6 bases). V lost 3 bases and J lost 2, with 14 bases in between. CDR3 length equals 16 residues. Germline assignment: CDR1 SEHNR and CDR2 FQNEAQ (reference sequence). The CDR3: CASSFRRDAPYNEQFF. The CDR3 DNA sequence: TGTGCCAGCAGCTTTCGGCGGGATGCCCCCTACAATGAGCAGTTCTTC.

The V and J genes are TRBV7-9 and TRBJ1-3; D gene ambiguous. V shed 2 bases and J shed 1 base, with 12 bases lying between them. There are 16 residues in the CDR3. Per germline, CDR1 SEHNR and CDR2 FQNEAQ (reference sequence). CDR3 loop: CASSLKMEGSGNTIYF. The CDR3 bases are TGTGCCAGCAGCTTAAAAATGGAGGGTTCTGGAAACACCATATATTTT. The whole variable domain, remainder taken from reference TRBV7-9 and TRBJ1-3, is DTGVSQNPRHKITKRGQNVTFRCDPISEHNRLYWYRQTLGQGPEFLTYFQNEAQLEKSRLLSDRFSAERPKGSFSTLEIQRTEQGDSAMYLCASSLKMEGSGNTIYFGEGSWLTVV.

This clonotype was recorded many times. The chain joins TRBV12-3 or TRBV12-4 to TRBJ2-3; TRBD1 matches 8 bases. The CDR3 has 17 residues. Trimming at V came to 1 base and at J to 4 bases, leaving 10 bases not matched to a gene. The CDR3 spells CASSLETRTGWADTQYF. The CDR3 DNA reads TGTGCCAGCAGTTTAGAGACCCGGACAGGGTGGGCAGATACGCAGTATTTT.

The V gene is TRBV5-6, the J gene TRBJ2-2; a possible D gene is TRBD1 (6 bases). Germline V gene sequence: CDR1 SGHDT, CDR2 YYEEEE. CDR3 length equals 16 residues. Trimming removed 3 bases at V and 3 bases at J, with 15 bases between. CDR3 protein: CASSSVPGQYTGELFF. The CDR3 DNA reads as TGTGCCAGCAGCTCGGTACCGGGACAATACACCGGGGAGCTGTTTTTT.

The chain recombines TRBV6-1 with TRBJ2-7; 8 bases line up with TRBD1. Looked up from germline, CDR1 is MNHNS and CDR2 is SASEGT. The CDR3 covers 16 residues. J was trimmed by 1 base and V by 6 bases; bases with no gene match: 11. As DNA, the CDR3 is TGTGCCAGCAGCAATACAGGGGGGCCACGATCCTACGAGCAGTACTTC. Translated, it gives CASSNTGGPRSYEQYF.

About this clonotype itself: Just one base apart from a much larger clone, this may be a read error. The gene calls are TRBV2 and TRBJ2-3, with 7 bases matching TRBD1. V dropped 4 bases and J dropped 3; count of bases not matched to a gene: 7. CDR1 SNHLY and CDR2 FYNNEI come from the germline V gene. CDR3 length: 15 amino acids. CDR3 coding DNA: TGTGCCAGCAGTGTAAAGGGGGCCCGGACAGATACGCAGTATTTT. As protein: CASSVKGARTDTQYF. Full variable domain (rest looked up from reference TRBV2 and TRBJ2-3): EPEVTQTPSHQVTQMGQEVILRCVPISNHLYFYWYRQILGQKVEFLVSFYNNEISEKSEIFDDQFSVERPDGSNFTLKIRSTKLEDSAMYFCASSVKGARTDTQYFGPGTRLTVL.

The gene calls are TRBV7-8 and TRBJ1-2; 8 bases agree with TRBD1. This CDR3 has 14 residues. Germline trimming cut 0 bases from V and 5 bases from J; bases unmatched to any gene: 2. The germline gives CDR1 SGHVS, CDR2 FQNEAQ. CDR3 region: CASSLADRVYGYTF. CDR3 sequence (DNA): TGTGCCAGCAGCTTAGCGGACAGGGTTTATGGCTACACCTTC. The full variable domain, in which reference TRBV7-8 and TRBJ1-2 provide the parts outside the CDR3, is GAGVSQSPRYKVAKRGQDVALRCDPISGHVSLFWYQQALGQGPEFLTYFQNEAQLDKSGLPSDRFFAERPEGSVSTLKIQRTQQEDSAVYLCASSLADRVYGYTFGSGTRLTVV.

V and J are TRBV29-1 and TRBJ2-5; D remains ambiguous. V lost 5 bases and J lost 5, with 6 bases in between. CDR1 is SQVTM and CDR2 is ANQGSEA in the germline V gene. The CDR3 is 10 amino acids. CDR3 residues: CSVQEETQYF. CDR3 nucleotides: TGCAGCGTTCAGGAGGAGACCCAGTACTTC.

There are many counts of this clonotype. The CDR3 nucleotides are TGTGCCAGCAGCGCCGACAGGGGTGGGGAGCAGTACTTC. The encoded protein is CASSADRGGEQYF. The J gene is TRBJ2-7, the V gene TRBV9; 8 positions match TRBD1. Losses at the gene ends were 3 bases for V and 7 bases for J; bases not matched to a gene: 6. Germline values: CDR1 SGDLS, CDR2 YYNGEE. The CDR3 consists of 13 residues.